This entry lists 20 T cell receptor beta chains sequenced from one sample in a study of T cells after yellow fever vaccination. MiXCR, applied by TCRdb to the 5' RACE reads, yields one record per CDR3 protein. The data hold about 320,000 distinct CDR3 sequences, with 3.5% to 4.5% observed a single time. Sequencing used PBMCs, obtained 15 days after the yellow fever booster vaccination. The receptors originated from a man between 18 and 29 years old who received the YFV17D yellow fever vaccine.

This clonotype came up many times. This chain connects TRBV7-2 to TRBJ1-2; 7 bases are shared with TRBD1. After removal of 6 bases from V and 4 bases from J, the junction contained 11 bases not matched to a gene. Looked up from germline, CDR1 is SGHTA and CDR2 is FQGNSA. The CDR3 sequence is 15 residues long. DNA for the CDR3: TGTGCCAGCAGTTTGACAGGGCTCCTGGGCTATGGCTACACCTTC. This gives the protein CASSLTGLLGYGYTF.

This clonotype was picked up a small number of times. The rearrangement links TRBV27 to TRBJ2-5, with 13 positions matching TRBD2. Looked up from germline, CDR1 is MNHEY and CDR2 is SMNVEV (reference sequence). The junction had 10 bases not matched to a gene; V was cut back by 8 bases and J by 1 base. The CDR3 is made up of 17 amino acids. The CDR3 loop is CASGRLAGGDPQETQYF. In DNA, the CDR3 is TGTGCCAGCGGTCGACTAGCGGGGGGCGATCCCCAAGAGACCCAGTACTTC.

This clonotype appeared a few times. This chain uses TRBV5-5 with TRBJ2-2; D gene ambiguous. Germline V gives CDR1 SGHKS, CDR2 YYEKEE (reference sequence). There are 13 residues in the CDR3. Trimming pared 2 bases from V and 4 bases from J, leaving 6 bases between. CDR3 nucleotides: TGTGCCAGCAGCTTTTCTGCCACCGGGGAGCTGTTTTTT. Translated: CASSFSATGELFF.

This clonotype has ten or more counts. The chain has TRBV7-9 and TRBJ1-1, with D uncertain. The CDR3 has 10 amino acids. The germline gives CDR1 SEHNR, CDR2 FQNEAQ (reference sequence). V gave up 4 bases and J gave up 7 bases, with 4 bases separating them. This CDR3 is CASSSIEAFF. CDR3 in DNA: TGTGCCAGCAGCTCGATTGAAGCTTTCTTT. The variable domain in full, with the rest retrieved from reference TRBV7-9 and TRBJ1-1, is DTGVSQNPRHKITKRGQNVTFRCDPISEHNRLYWYRQTLGQGPEFLTYFQNEAQLEKSRLLSDRFSAERPKGSFSTLEIQRTEQGDSAMYLCASSSIEAFFGQGTRLTVV.

This clonotype was seen only a few times. The V call is TRBV7-2, the J call TRBJ2-5; the D gene is possibly TRBD2 (6 bases). Germline loops: CDR1 SGHTA, CDR2 FQGNSA. The CDR3 consists of 15 residues. V lost 2 bases and J 7 bases, leaving 17 bases between the germline ends. CDR3: CASSLPGGAPGTQYF. In nucleotides, the CDR3 is TGTGCCAGCAGCTTACCGGGCGGGGCCCCCGGGACCCAGTACTTC.

This clonotype has at least ten counts. This chain connects TRBV7-9 to TRBJ2-1; perhaps TRBD2 as D (5 bases). The length of the CDR3 is 13 residues. V was shortened by 0 bases and J by 9 bases, with 9 bases between the two germline ends. From germline, CDR1 is SEHNR and CDR2 FQNEAQ (reference sequence). CDR3 sequence: CASSLARESEQFF. CDR3 DNA: TGTGCCAGCAGCTTAGCCCGGGAAAGTGAGCAGTTCTTC. Full variable domain (rest looked up from reference TRBV7-9 and TRBJ2-1): DTGVSQNPRHKITKRGQNVTFRCDPISEHNRLYWYRQTLGQGPEFLTYFQNEAQLEKSRLLSDRFSAERPKGSFSTLEIQRTEQGDSAMYLCASSLARESEQFFGPGTRLTVL.

There are many counts of this clonotype. The chain joins TRBV5-6 to TRBJ1-6; the D is unclear. Trimming removed 3 bases from V and 8 bases from J, with 3 bases in between. Per germline, CDR1 SGHDT and CDR2 YYEEEE. This CDR3 comprises 11 residues. The chain's CDR3 is CASSSDSPLHF. In DNA form, the CDR3 reads TGTGCCAGCAGCTCCGATTCACCCCTCCACTTT.

This clonotype was seen many times. The chain couples TRBV7-2 to TRBJ2-1; 8 bases are shared with TRBD1. The CDR3 totals 20 residues. V gave up 4 bases and J gave up 5 bases; unmatched junction bases: 22. Germline V gene data show CDR1 as SGHTA and CDR2 as FQGNSA. CDR3 protein: CASSSNPTGGAYRRHNEQFF. The CDR3 DNA reads as TGTGCCAGCAGCTCAAACCCAACAGGGGGAGCCTACAGAAGACACAATGAGCAGTTCTTC.

A few counts support this clonotype. The chain is built from TRBV12-3 or TRBV12-4 and TRBJ1-2; D ambiguous. The CDR3 sequence is 13 residues long. Trimming removed 5 bases from V and 2 bases from J, with 9 bases in between. CDR3 amino acids: CASSDGPNYGYTF. The CDR3 nucleotides are TGTGCCAGCAGTGACGGTCCAAACTATGGCTACACCTTC.

The chain carries TRBV5-5 and TRBJ2-1; 10 nucleotides line up with TRBD1. J lost 5 bases, V lost 3 bases, and 5 bases had no gene match. The CDR3 loop spans 15 amino acids. Per germline, CDR1 SGHKS and CDR2 YYEKEE (reference sequence). The CDR3, as DNA: TGTGCCAGCAGCTCCGGGACAGGGGTAAACAATGAGCAGTTCTTC. As protein: CASSSGTGVNNEQFF.

This clonotype was detected only a few times. The rearrangement links TRBV4-2 to TRBJ1-1, with D unresolved. Germline V gives CDR1 LGHNA, CDR2 YNFKEQ. The CDR3 covers 16 residues. V lost 0 bases and J lost 0, with 11 bases in between. The CDR3 loop is CASSQDTSRMNTEAFF. CDR3 DNA: TGTGCCAGCAGCCAAGATACAAGTCGGATGAACACTGAAGCTTTCTTT.

This clonotype was seen a handful of times. This sequence joins TRBV12-3 or TRBV12-4 and TRBJ1-6, with D hard to call. This CDR3 is 17 amino acids long. Deletions cut 5 bases from V and 3 bases from J, with 17 bases between. CDR3 amino acids: CASSGINSAGYNSPLHF. In nucleotides, the CDR3 is TGTGCCAGCAGTGGGATTAACTCAGCGGGCTATAATTCACCCCTCCACTTT.

This clonotype appeared a few times. This chain joins TRBV2 and TRBJ1-1; D not certain. Per the germline V gene, CDR1 is SNHLY and CDR2 is FYNNEI. The V gene lost 2 bases and the J gene lost 1 base, with 8 bases spanning the gap. This CDR3 has 14 amino acids. The CDR3 DNA sequence: TGTGCCAGCAGTGAATACTCTGGGAACACTGAAGCTTTCTTT. Its translation: CASSEYSGNTEAFF.

The table lists this clonotype with many counts. The gene calls are TRBV11-2 and TRBJ2-2; D is possibly TRBD2 (6 bases). With 5 bases removed from V and 4 bases from J, the gap between germline ends came to 20 bases. In germline, CDR1 is SGHAT, CDR2 FQNNGV. The CDR3 is 17 residues long. The CDR3 loop reads CASSNLRGGPGTGELFF. In nucleotides, the CDR3 is TGTGCCAGCAGCAACTTGCGGGGAGGCCCGGGCACCGGGGAGCTGTTTTTT.

The rearrangement uses TRBV29-1 and TRBJ2-1; TRBD2 matches 8 bases. This CDR3 is 15 amino acids long. Germline CDR1 SQVTM, CDR2 ANQGSEA. Losses at the gene ends were 1 base for V and 5 bases for J; bases not matched to a gene: 7. The CDR3 nucleotides read TGCAGCGTTGAAGGATTGCGGGGGGCGGACAATGAGCAGTTCTTC. Protein product: CSVEGLRGADNEQFF.

This clonotype appeared many times. This chain connects TRBV12-3 or TRBV12-4 to TRBJ1-6; D gene uncertain. The ends were cut back, 7 bases at V and 5 bases at J, with 12 bases in the middle. The CDR3 is made up of 14 amino acids. Written as DNA, the CDR3 is TGTGCCAGCACTCCGACCGCACATAATTCACCCCTCCACTTT. It encodes CASTPTAHNSPLHF.

This clonotype was observed at least ten times. V and J are TRBV6-1 and TRBJ2-7; D is unclear. Germline assignment: CDR1 MNHNS and CDR2 SASEGT. The CDR3 runs to 14 residues. Deletions cut 7 bases from V and 2 bases from J, with 15 bases between. In nucleotides, the CDR3 is TGTGCCAGCATGATGATACCCCTAGCCTACGAGCAGTACTTC. It specifies CASMMIPLAYEQYF.

This clonotype was detected a few times. The rearrangement uses TRBV7-9 and TRBJ2-1; D is ambiguous. Trimming removed 5 bases from V and 8 bases from J, with 7 bases in between. Per germline, CDR1 SEHNR and CDR2 FQNEAQ (reference sequence). The CDR3 spans 11 residues. Written as DNA, the CDR3 is TGTGCCAGCAGCCCGGACGATGAGCAGTTCTTC. Its translation is CASSPDDEQFF.

This clonotype was observed many times. The chain employs TRBV2 and TRBJ2-5, with 11 bases aligning to TRBD1. Germline CDR1 and CDR2: SNHLY and FYNNEI. The CDR3 extends over 13 amino acids. The V segment lost 11 bases and the J segment 5 bases; nucleotides outside the gene matches: 7. In nucleotides, the CDR3 is TGTGCCGGACAGGGGGCGTATCAGGAGACCCAGTACTTC. It codes for CAGQGAYQETQYF. The full variable domain, rest sourced from reference TRBV2 and TRBJ2-5, is EPEVTQTPSHQVTQMGQEVILRCVPISNHLYFYWYRQILGQKVEFLVSFYNNEISEKSEIFDDQFSVERPDGSNFTLKIRSTKLEDSAMYFCAGQGAYQETQYFGPGTRLLVL.

This clonotype was counted at least ten times. V gene TRBV6-6 combines with J gene TRBJ1-5; D unresolved. The V end lost 7 bases, the J end lost 9 bases, and 22 bases lay between the germline ends. The CDR3 is 15 residues long. The germline gives CDR1 MNHNY, CDR2 SVGAGI (reference sequence). Here the CDR3 DNA reads TGTGCCAGCATCCATTACATGGACCCTCTCACGCCCCAGCATTTT. Its protein product is CASIHYMDPLTPQHF.